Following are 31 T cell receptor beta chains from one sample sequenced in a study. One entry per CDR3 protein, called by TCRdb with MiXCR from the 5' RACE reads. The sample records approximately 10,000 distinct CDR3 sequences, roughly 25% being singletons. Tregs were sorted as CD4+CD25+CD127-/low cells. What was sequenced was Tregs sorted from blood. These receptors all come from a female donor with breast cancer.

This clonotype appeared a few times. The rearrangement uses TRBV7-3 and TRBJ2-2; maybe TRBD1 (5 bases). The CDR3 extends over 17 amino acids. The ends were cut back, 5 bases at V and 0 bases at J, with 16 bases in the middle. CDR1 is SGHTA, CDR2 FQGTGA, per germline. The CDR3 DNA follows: TGTGCCAGCAGCCAAAGCACAGGTTTTTCGAACACCGGGGAGCTGTTTTTT. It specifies CASSQSTGFSNTGELFF.

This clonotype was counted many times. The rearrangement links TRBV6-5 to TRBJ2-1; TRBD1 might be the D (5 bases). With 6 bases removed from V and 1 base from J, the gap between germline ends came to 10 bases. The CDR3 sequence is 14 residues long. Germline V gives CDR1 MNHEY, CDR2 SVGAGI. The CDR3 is CASRRGYSYNEQFF. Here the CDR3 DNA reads TGTGCCAGCAGAAGGGGCTATTCCTACAATGAGCAGTTCTTC.

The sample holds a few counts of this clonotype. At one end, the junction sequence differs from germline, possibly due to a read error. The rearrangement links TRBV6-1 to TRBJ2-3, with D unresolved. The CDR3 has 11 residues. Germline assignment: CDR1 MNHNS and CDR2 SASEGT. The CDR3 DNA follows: TGTGCCAGCAGGGACCCAGATACGCGGTATTTT. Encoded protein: CASRDPDTRYF.

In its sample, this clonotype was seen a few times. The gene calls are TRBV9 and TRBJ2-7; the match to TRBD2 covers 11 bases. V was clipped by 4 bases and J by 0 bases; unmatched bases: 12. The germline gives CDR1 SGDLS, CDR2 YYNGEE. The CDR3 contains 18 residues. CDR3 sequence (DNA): TGTGCCAGCAGCCCCCCCCTTAGTAGCGGGAGGGGCTCCTACGAGCAGTACTTC. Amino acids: CASSPPLSSGRGSYEQYF.

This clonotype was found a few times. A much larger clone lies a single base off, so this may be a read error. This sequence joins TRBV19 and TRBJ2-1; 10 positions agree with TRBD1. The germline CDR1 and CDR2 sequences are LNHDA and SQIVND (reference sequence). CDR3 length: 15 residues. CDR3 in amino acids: CASSIRQGAYDEQFF. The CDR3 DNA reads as TGTGCCAGTAGTATAAGACAGGGGGCCTACGATGAGCAGTTCTTC. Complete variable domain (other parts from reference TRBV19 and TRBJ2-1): DGGITQSPKYLFRKEGQNVTLSCEQNLNHDAMYWYRQDPGQGLRLIYYSQIVNDFQKGDIAEGYSVSREKKESFPLTVTSAQKNPTAFYLCASSIRQGAYDEQFFGPGTRLTVL.

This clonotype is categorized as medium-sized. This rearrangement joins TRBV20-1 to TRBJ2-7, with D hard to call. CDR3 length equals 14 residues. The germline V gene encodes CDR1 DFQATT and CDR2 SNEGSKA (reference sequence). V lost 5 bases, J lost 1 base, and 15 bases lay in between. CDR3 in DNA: TGCAGTGCTGCACCGATTGATCATTCCTACGAGCAGTACTTC. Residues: CSAAPIDHSYEQYF.

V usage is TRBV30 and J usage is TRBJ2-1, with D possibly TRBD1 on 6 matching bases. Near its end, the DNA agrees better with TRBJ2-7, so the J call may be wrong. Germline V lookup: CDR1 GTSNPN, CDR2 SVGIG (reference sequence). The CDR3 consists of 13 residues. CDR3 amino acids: CAWTGVVGNEQYF. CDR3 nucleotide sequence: TGTGCCTGGACAGGGGTTGTTGGCAATGAGCAGTACTTC.

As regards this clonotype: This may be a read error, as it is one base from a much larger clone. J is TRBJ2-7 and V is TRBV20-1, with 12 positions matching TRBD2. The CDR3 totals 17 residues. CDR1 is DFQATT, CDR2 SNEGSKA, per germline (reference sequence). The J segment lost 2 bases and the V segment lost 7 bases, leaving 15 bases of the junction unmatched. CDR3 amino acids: CSGKGLAGSEATYEQYF. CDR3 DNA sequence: TGCAGTGGCAAGGGACTAGCGGGCTCCGAGGCTACCTACGAGCAGTACTTC.

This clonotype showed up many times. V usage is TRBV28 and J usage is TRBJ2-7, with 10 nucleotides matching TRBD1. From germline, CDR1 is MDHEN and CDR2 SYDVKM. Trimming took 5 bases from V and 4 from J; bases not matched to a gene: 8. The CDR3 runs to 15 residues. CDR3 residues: CASSPPRDRGYEQYF. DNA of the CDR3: TGTGCCAGCAGTCCCCCCCGGGACAGGGGTTACGAGCAGTACTTC.

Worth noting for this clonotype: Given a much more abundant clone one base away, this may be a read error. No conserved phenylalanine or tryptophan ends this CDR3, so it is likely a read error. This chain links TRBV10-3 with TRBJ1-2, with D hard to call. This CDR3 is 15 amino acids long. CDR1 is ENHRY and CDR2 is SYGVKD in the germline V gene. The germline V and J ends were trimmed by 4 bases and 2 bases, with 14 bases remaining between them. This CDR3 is CAISGSNALNYGYTS. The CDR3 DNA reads TGTGCCATCAGTGGGTCGAATGCGCTGAACTATGGCTACACCTCC.

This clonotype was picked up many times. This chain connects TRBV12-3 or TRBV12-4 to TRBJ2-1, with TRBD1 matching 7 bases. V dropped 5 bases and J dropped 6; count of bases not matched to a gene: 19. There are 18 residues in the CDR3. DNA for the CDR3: TGTGCCAGCAGTCCCCATTCGAGAGCAGGGGGTATCGGCAATGAGCAGTTCTTC. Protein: CASSPHSRAGGIGNEQFF.

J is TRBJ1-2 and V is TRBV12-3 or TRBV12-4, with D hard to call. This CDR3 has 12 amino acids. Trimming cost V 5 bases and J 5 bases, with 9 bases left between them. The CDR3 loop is CASSTDTYGYTF. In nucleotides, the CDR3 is TGTGCCAGCAGTACCGACACATATGGCTACACCTTC.

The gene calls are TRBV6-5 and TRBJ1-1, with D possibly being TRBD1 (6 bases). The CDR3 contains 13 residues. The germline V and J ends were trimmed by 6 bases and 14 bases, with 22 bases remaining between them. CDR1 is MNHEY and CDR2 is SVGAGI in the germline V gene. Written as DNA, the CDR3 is TGTGCCAGCAGCTTCAGGGGTGGGACTGGAGCCTTCTTT. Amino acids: CASSFRGGTGAFF.

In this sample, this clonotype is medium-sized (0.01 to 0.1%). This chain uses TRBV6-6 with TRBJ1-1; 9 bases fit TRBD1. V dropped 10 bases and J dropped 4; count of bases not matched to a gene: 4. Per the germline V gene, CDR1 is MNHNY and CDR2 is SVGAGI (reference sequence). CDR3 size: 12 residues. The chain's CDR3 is CAISDRGTEAFF. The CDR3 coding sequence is TGTGCCATTTCGGACAGGGGCACTGAAGCTTTCTTT.

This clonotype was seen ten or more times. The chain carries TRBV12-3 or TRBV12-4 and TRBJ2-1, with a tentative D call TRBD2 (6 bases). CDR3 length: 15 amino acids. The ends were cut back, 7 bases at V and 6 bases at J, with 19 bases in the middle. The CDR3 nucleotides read TGTGCCAGCACCAATAGGAGGGGCAGAGTCAATGAGCAGTTCTTC. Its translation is CASTNRRGRVNEQFF.

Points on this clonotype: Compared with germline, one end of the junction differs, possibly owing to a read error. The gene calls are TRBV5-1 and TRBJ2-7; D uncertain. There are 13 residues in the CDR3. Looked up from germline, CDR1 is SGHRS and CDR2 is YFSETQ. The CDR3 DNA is TGCGCCTGCAGACCCGACGCATCCTGCGAGCAGTACTTC. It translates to CACRPDASCEQYF.

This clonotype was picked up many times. CDR3 sequence reads: CATSVRGTGGFYEQYF. The CDR3 region has the DNA TGTGCCACCAGCGTCCGCGGGACAGGGGGCTTTTACGAGCAGTACTTC. This sequence joins TRBV15 and TRBJ2-7, with 12 bases aligning to TRBD1. CDR1 and CDR2 from the germline V gene are LNHNV and YYDKDF (reference sequence). After removal of 5 bases from V and 4 bases from J, the junction contained 9 bases not matched to a gene. The CDR3 totals 16 residues.

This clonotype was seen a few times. CDR3 nucleotide sequence: TGCGCCAGCAGTCTCGGGTGGACTGAAGCTTTCTTT. Translation: CASSLGWTEAFF. V is TRBV5-1 and J is TRBJ1-1; D remains unclear. Trimming took off 5 bases at V and 5 bases at J, with 10 bases between the two ends. Looked up from germline, CDR1 is SGHRS and CDR2 is YFSETQ. CDR3 length: 12 residues. Together with reference TRBV5-1 and TRBJ1-1, the CDR3 gives the full variable domain: KAGVTQTPRYLIKTRGQQVTLSCSPISGHRSVSWYQQTPGQGLQFLFEYFSETQRNKGNFPGRFSGRQFSNSRSEMNVSTLELGDSALYLCASSLGWTEAFFGQGTRLTVV.

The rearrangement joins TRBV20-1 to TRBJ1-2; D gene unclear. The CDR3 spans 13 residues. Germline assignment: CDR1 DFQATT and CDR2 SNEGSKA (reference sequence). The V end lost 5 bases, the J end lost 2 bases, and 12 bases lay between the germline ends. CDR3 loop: CSAEYRPNYGYTF. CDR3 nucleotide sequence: TGCAGTGCTGAGTACCGTCCGAACTATGGCTACACCTTC.

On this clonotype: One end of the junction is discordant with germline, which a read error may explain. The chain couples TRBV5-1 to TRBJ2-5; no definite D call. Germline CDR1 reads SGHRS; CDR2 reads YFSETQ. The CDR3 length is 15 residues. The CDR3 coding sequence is TGCGCCAGCAGCTTGGTAGGGCGGACCCAAAAGACCCAGTACTTC. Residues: CASSLVGRTQKTQYF. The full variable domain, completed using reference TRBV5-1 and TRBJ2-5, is KAGVTQTPRYLIKTRGQQVTLSCSPISGHRSVSWYQQTPGQGLQFLFEYFSETQRNKGNFPGRFSGRQFSNSRSEMNVSTLELGDSALYLCASSLVGRTQKTQYFGPGTRLLVL.

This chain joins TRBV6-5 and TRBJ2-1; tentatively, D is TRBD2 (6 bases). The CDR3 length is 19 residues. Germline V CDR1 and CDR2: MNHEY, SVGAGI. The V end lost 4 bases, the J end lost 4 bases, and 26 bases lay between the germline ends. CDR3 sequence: CASSWFSLGGGTQYNEQFF. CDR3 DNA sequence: TGTGCCAGCAGTTGGTTCTCTCTCGGCGGCGGGACGCAATACAATGAGCAGTTCTTC.

CDR3 region: CASSHQTGDYTEAFF. The CDR3 DNA follows: TGTGCCAGCAGCCACCAGACAGGGGACTATACTGAAGCTTTCTTT. The rearrangement links TRBV3-1 to TRBJ1-1; 8 nucleotides align to TRBD1. This CDR3 has 15 amino acids. The junction had 8 bases not matched to a gene; V was cut back by 3 bases and J by 5 bases. CDR1 and CDR2 (germline): LGHDT, YNNKEL (reference sequence).

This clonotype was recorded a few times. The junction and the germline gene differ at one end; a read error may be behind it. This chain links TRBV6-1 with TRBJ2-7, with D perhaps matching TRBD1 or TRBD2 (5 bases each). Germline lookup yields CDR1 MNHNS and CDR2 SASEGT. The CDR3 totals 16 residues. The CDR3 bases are TGTGCCAGCAGTGAACCGGGACGAGGAAGGAAGTACGAGCAGGACTTC. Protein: CASSEPGRGRKYEQDF.

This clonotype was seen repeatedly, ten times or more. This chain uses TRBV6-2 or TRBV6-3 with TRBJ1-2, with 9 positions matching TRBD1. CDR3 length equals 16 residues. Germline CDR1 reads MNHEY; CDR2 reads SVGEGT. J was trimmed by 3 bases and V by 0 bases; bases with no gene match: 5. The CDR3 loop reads CASSYSLDRGDYGYTF. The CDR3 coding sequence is TGTGCCAGCAGTTACTCGTTGGACAGGGGTGACTATGGCTACACCTTC.

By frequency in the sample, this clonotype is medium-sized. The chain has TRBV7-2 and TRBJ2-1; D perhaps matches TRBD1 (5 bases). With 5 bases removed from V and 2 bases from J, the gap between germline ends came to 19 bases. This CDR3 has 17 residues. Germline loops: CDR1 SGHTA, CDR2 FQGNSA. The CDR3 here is CASSIIGPRQPYNEQFF. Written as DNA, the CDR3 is TGTGCCAGCAGCATTATCGGCCCCAGACAGCCCTACAATGAGCAGTTCTTC.

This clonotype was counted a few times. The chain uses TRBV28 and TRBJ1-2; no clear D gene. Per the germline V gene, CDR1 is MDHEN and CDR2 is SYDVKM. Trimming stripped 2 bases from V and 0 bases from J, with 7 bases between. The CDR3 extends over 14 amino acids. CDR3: CASSLRLSNYGYTF. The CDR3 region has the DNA TGTGCCAGCAGTTTAAGACTATCTAACTATGGCTACACCTTC.

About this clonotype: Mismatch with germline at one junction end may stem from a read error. CDR3: CAGSDSPTATNEKLFF. Written as DNA, the CDR3 is TGTGCCGGCAGCGATAGCCCGACAGCAACTAATGAAAAACTGTTTTTT. The chain joins TRBV7-9 to TRBJ1-4; possible D gene TRBD1, 5 bases. CDR1 and CDR2 (germline): SEHNR, FQNEAQ (reference sequence). The CDR3 is made up of 16 amino acids.

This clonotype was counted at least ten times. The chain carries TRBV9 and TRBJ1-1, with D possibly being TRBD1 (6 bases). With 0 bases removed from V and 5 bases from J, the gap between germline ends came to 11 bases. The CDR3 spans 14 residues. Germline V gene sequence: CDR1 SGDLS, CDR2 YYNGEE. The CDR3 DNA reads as TGTGCCAGCAGCGTAGGCAGGGGAGGGACTGAAGCTTTCTTT. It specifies CASSVGRGGTEAFF.

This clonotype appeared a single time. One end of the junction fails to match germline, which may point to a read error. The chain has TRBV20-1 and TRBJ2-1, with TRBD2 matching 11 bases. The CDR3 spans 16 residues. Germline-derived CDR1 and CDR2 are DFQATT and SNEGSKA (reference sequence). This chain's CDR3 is CSARPLLAGAYNERFF. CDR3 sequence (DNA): TGCAGTGCTAGACCTCTACTAGCGGGAGCCTACAATGAGCGGTTCTTC.

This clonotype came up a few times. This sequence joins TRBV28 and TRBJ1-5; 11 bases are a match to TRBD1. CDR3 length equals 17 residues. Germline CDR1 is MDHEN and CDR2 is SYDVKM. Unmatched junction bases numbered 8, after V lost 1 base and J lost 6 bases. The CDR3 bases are TGTGCCAGCAGTTTATCGCGGACAGGGGGCGTTGGTCAGCCCCAGCATTTT. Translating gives CASSLSRTGGVGQPQHF.

CDR3 bases: TGTGCCAGCAGCCCGATGGCGCGGGGAGATACGCAGTATTTT. Amino acid sequence: CASSPMARGDTQYF. The chain couples TRBV12-3 or TRBV12-4 to TRBJ2-3, with D possibly matching TRBD2 (6 bases). The CDR3 has 14 residues. Deletions cut 6 bases from V and 5 bases from J, with 15 bases between.